A single sample is the source of the 5 T cell receptor beta chains below, sequenced in a study of blood T cells in healthy people across ages. Then a second PCR, running roughly 7 to 11 cycles, was carried out with a sample-barcoded 5' primer and a J-beta primer mix. Via MiXCR, TCRdb re-called the 5' RACE reads, giving one row per CDR3 protein. The profile shows 650,000 to 1,000,000 distinct CDR3 sequences, 35% to 40% of them singletons. Sequencing was carried out using blood. These receptors all stem from a man aged 18 to 29 in good health.

The rearrangement links TRBV5-1 to TRBJ1-4; weak D call: TRBD1 (6 bases). V was shortened by 5 bases and J by 3 bases, with 17 bases between the two germline ends. Germline CDR1 and CDR2: SGHRS and YFSETQ. The CDR3 length is 16 residues. CDR3 sequence reads: CASRPARGGSNEKLFF. The CDR3 region has the DNA TGCGCCAGCAGGCCCGCGAGAGGGGGATCTAATGAAAAACTGTTTTTT.

This clonotype was recorded a few times. The V call is TRBV5-1, the J call TRBJ1-1; 7 positions agree with TRBD1. Germline V gives CDR1 SGHRS, CDR2 YFSETQ. After removal of 4 bases from V and 4 bases from J, the junction contained 7 bases not matched to a gene. The CDR3 is 14 amino acids. In DNA form, the CDR3 reads TGCGCCAGCAGCACGAAACAGGGGAGCACTGAAGCTTTCTTT. Protein sequence: CASSTKQGSTEAFF.

This clonotype has only a few counts. This rearrangement joins TRBV25-1 to TRBJ1-1; the match to TRBD1 covers 7 bases. The germline V gene encodes CDR1 MGHDK and CDR2 SYGVNS. V lost 2 bases to trimming and J lost 2 bases; unmatched junction nucleotides: 5. The CDR3 spans 15 residues. DNA of the CDR3: TGTGCCAGCAGTGAAGAGGCAGGGGGAAACACTGAAGCTTTCTTT. This encodes CASSEEAGGNTEAFF.

The V call is TRBV29-1, the J call TRBJ1-1; the D is unclear. V was cut by 2 bases and J by 0 bases, with 7 bases left in between. The V gene's germline CDR1 is SQVTM and CDR2 ANQGSEA. CDR3 size: 13 residues. The DNA for the CDR3 is TGCAGCGTTGAACGGCCCATGAACACTGAAGCTTTCTTT. This codes for CSVERPMNTEAFF.

On this clonotype itself: A read error may explain this, as a much larger clone is one base away. This chain connects TRBV5-1 to TRBJ2-7, with D unclear. The CDR3 is 15 residues long. Germline CDR1 SGHRS, CDR2 YFSETQ. V was shortened by 4 bases and J by 7 bases, with 21 bases between the two germline ends. CDR3: CASSPLESSYNEQYF. DNA of the CDR3: TGCGCCAGCAGCCCGCTCGAGAGCTCCTACAATGAGCAGTACTTC.